This entry is about one TCR beta chain. The sample belongs to a study of shared clonotypes between healthy human individuals. Germline CDR1 SGHNT, CDR2 YYREEE (reference sequence). With 0 bases removed from V and 1 base from J, the gap between germline ends came to 10 bases. CDR3 length equals 15 residues. The deep-level immunoSEQ assay was used. Sequencing used immunoSEQ multiplex PCR; TCRdb keeps in-frame clones, though not all of them. The table has 2 million to 2.5 million clones, 90% to 97% seen once. The sequence was collected from a man aged 18 to 30 in good health. Sequencing was carried out using naive CD4+ T cells sorted from blood. The subset: CD45RA+ positively selected. The rearrangement uses TRBV5-4 and TRBJ2-5; possibly TRBD1 for D (5 bases). DNA of the CDR3: TGTGCCAGCAGCTTGGTGAAGGACATCCAAGAGACCCAGTACTTC. This sequence encodes CASSLVKDIQETQYF.